This T cell receptor beta chain is from a study of blood T cell repertoires in COVID-19. Study-level background: Spain, Italy and the United States supplied samples that represented acute and convalescent COVID-19. PBMCs, B-cell-depleted T cells, or T cells were the source of the cDNA or gDNA that made up the material.

Per the study methods: Using reference gene primer amplification, nucleated cell counts were estimated. Repertoires were generated with immunoSEQ multiplex PCR, while TCRdb's copy carries only in-frame clones and drops some. The D gene and trimming were derived from the DNA, and the V and J assignments and clone size from that table. The data show around 210,000 clones, over 75% seen once. One Seattle source followed patients from active infection through their disease course. The V end was cut by 3 bases, the J end by 13 bases, with 16 bases between. Germline V CDR1 and CDR2: MNHEY, SVGEGT. The CDR3 spans 13 residues.

The sequenced sample consisted of peripheral blood. This receptor was obtained from a man in his fifties or sixties with COVID-19, enrolled during active disease. The chain links TRBV6-2 or TRBV6-3 to TRBJ2-1, with a weak D call TRBD1 (6 bases). DNA for the CDR3: TGTGCCAGCAGTTATGGGGCTTTGGGACACCAGTTCTTC. It specifies CASSYGALGHQFF.